This T cell receptor beta chain originates from a study of beta chain features in type 1 diabetes (dated by TCRdb to the late 2010s). With respect to the entire study: Mean age, gender distribution, total cell number and subset yield were not different between patients and healthy donors. The study compared TCRB repertoires of sorted circulating CD4+ T cell subsets between recently diagnosed type 1 diabetes patients and matched healthy donors. A total of about 100,000,000 sorted cells were examined across all samples, and RNA yield correlated strongly with the number of cells per subset. Naive and central memory subsets were obtained from all 30 or so donors, but regulatory and stem cell-like memory subsets were isolated from only 8 patients and roughly eight healthy donors.

All of the isolated RNA was reverse transcribed with the High Capacity cDNA Reverse Transcription Kit, so expressed TCRB transcripts were sequenced. Naive, central memory and regulatory T cell samples underwent deep immunoSEQ sequencing, averaging about 3.3 million total reads per sample. Sorted cells were lysed in RLT buffer, and RNA was extracted using DNase-treated RNeasy Micro or Mini kits according to cell number. Each cell subset was processed on its own to prevent cross-contamination, while patient and healthy donor samples were processed together. The immunoSEQ multiplex PCR was used to amplify TCRB sequences from cDNA, generating 87-bp fragments that spanned the CDR3 region. The amplicons were sequenced using the Illumina HiSeq platform. As for how the authors treated the data: PCR bias was computationally corrected using synthetic template baselines, reads within Hamming distance 2 were collapsed, and singletons that could not be merged were discarded. By aligning reads against IMGT, V, D and J genes, CDR3 length, and insertions or deletions at six rearrangement sites were assigned. Within each subset, clonotype counts were normalized to sorted cell number, and only after that were true diversity and Gini coefficients computed with the tcR R package. The overlap coefficient, calculated on TCRB nucleotide sequences, was used to quantify repertoire sharing. As stored in TCRdb, this immuneACCESS dataset retains in-frame rearrangements with V and J assigned. A fraction of the clones does not appear; measured against another copy, unresolved V genes explain less than half of the discrepancy, and the remainder lacks a known reason. For V, J and clone size, that table is used; D and trimming come from the DNA. The sample table contains some 150,000 clones; only one count was recorded for roughly 50% of them. The ten biggest clones cover approximately 0.4% of the sample.

A single peripheral blood draw of around 0.11 L on average was collected from each donor into heparinised tubes. Naive, central memory, regulatory and stem cell-like memory CD4+ T cells were sorted on a BD FACSAria II using a panel including CD45RO, CCR7, CD25, CD127, CD95 and CD27. Purity was above 98% for every sorted population. Right away, PBMCs were isolated by Lymphoprep density gradient centrifugation and were stained directly, with no culture step. So that batch effects would be minimized, each experiment stained and sorted samples in pairs, pairing one healthy donor with one patient. Results the study describes overall, beyond this receptor: Because the HLA sub-analyses included only small numbers of individuals, any influence of HLA type on TCRB rearrangement was left unresolved. Shorter templates might be favored by PCR, yet because patient and control samples were amplified and corrected together, any such skew would affect both groups equally. Fewer insertions and more nucleotide deletions at VDJ recombination sites were observed in patients with type 1 diabetes, implying thymic rearrangement abnormalities. Because cDNA was sequenced instead of genomic DNA, activated cells with high expression could be over-represented, although the groups did not differ in activation or CD3 levels. Naive, central memory and regulatory TCRB repertoires appeared to be more similar among patients than among healthy donors. A moderate but significant shortening of TCRB CDR3 length was observed in type 1 diabetes patients in all four CD4+ subsets.

The CDR3 starts with the cysteine, ends with the phenylalanine, and has 14 residues. The DNA shown is the 42-base CDR3, in frame from base 1. V sheds 2 bases and J sheds 0 bases, leaving 4 bases between their ends. The germline V gene (reference sequence) specifies SEHNR as CDR1 and FQNEAQ as CDR2. A few counts support this clone. No cognate antigen has been identified for it. No base quality values were provided; no much bigger clone lies one nucleotide off. The chain joins TRBV7-9 to TRBJ2-2, with an unclear D gene assignment. The source material was Tregs from blood. The label giving this sample's cell subset or site can be read as: regulatory CD4+ T cells. The sequence derives from a man younger than 35 in good health. The DNA is as follows: TGTGCCAGCAGCTTAATCGCGAACACCGGGGAGCTGTTTTTT. This gives the protein CASSLIANTGELFF. The full variable domain, with segments outside the CDR3 supplied by the reference TRBV7-9 and TRBJ2-2 proteins, appears as DTGVSQNPRHKITKRGQNVTFRCDPISEHNRLYWYRQTLGQGPEFLTYFQNEAQLEKSRLLSDRFSAERPKGSFSTLEIQRTEQGDSAMYLCASSLIANTGELFFGEGSRLTVL.